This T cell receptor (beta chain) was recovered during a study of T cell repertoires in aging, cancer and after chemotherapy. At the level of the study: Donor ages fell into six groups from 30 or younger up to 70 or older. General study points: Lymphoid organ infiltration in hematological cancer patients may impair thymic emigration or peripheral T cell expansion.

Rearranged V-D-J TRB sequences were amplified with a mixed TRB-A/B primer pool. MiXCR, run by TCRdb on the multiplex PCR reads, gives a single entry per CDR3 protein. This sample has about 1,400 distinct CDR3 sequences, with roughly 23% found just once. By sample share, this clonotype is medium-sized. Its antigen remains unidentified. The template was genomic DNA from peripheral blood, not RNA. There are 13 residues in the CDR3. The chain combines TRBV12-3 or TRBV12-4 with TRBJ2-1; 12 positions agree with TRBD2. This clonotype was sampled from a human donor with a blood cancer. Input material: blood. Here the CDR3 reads CATSGSSYNEQFF. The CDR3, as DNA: TGTGCGACTAGCGGGAGCTCCTACAATGAGCAGTTCTTC.